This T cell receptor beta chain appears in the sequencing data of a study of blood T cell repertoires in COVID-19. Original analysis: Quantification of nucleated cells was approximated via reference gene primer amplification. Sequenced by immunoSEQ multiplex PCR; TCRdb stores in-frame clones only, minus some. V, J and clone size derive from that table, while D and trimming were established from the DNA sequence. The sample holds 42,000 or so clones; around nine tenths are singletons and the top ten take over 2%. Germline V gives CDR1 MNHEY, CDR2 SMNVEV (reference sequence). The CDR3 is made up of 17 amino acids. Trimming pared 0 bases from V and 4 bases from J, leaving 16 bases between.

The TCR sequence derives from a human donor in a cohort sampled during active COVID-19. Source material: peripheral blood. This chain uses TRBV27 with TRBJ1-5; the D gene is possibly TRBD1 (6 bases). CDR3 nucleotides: TGTGCCAGCAGTTTATCGGGTAGGGGGGGCGGAAATCAGCCCCAGCATTTT. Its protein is CASSLSGRGGGNQPQHF.